This T cell receptor (beta chain) was captured by sequencing in a study of T-cell reconstitution after alpha-beta-depleted transplantation in children. Germline CDR1 DFQATT, CDR2 SNEGSKA (reference sequence). V lost 1 base to trimming and J lost 0 bases, with 10 bases between them. The CDR3 length is 16 residues. As it was prepared, the TCRbeta library received unique molecular identifiers. TCRdb passed the PCR reads through MiXCR, listing each CDR3 protein once. The sample lists some 300,000 distinct CDR3 sequences, 9% to 12% seen once, with 2% to 3% in the top ten. This clonotype appeared a few times.

This sequence originates from a human donor who donated a stem cell graft to a child with acute lymphoblastic leukemia. The chain has TRBV20-1 and TRBJ1-6; D uncertain. The specimen comprised PBMCs from the stem cell graft donor, sampled from the stem cell graft. CDR3 region: CSARVGRSSYNSPLHF. As DNA, the CDR3 is TGCAGTGCTAGAGTAGGGCGGAGCTCCTATAATTCACCCCTCCACTTT.